The rows below give T cell receptor beta chains drawn from one sample of a study of beta chain features in type 1 diabetes. TCRdb's table, derived via immunoSEQ multiplex PCR, lists solely in-frame clones and lacks some. Found here are roughly 370,000 clones, more than 11% of them singletons; the top ten hold less than 0.04%. The sequencing sample was made of naive CD4+ T cells from blood. The receptors derive from a man younger than 40 in good health. Each CDR3 is given with its conserved first and last residue. D genes are given only for firm matches. Size is stated for part of the rows, as once, few or many counts, or as a class when the clone is expanded.

v_gene,j_gene,abundance,d_gene,CDR3nt,CDR3aa
TRBV4-3,TRBJ1-2,few,-,TGCGCCAGCAGCCAAGATGGGGCTAACTATGGCTACACCTTC,CASSQDGANYGYTF
TRBV9,TRBJ2-1,-,-,TGTGCCAGCAGCGTAGAGGCGCAGTACTACAATGAGCAGTTCTTC,CASSVEAQYYNEQFF
TRBV29-1,TRBJ1-1,-,-,TGCAGCGCTAGCCCGCGGGGTTCGAACACTGAAGCTTTCTTT,CSASPRGSNTEAFF
TRBV29-1,TRBJ2-3,-,-,TGCAGCGTCCGACCTTATACAGATACGCAGTATTTT,CSVRPYTDTQYF
TRBV5-6,TRBJ2-5,few,-,TGTGCCAGCAGCTTGGCCCGGGGGGCCCAAGAGACCCAGTACTTC,CASSLARGAQETQYF
TRBV15,TRBJ2-1,few,-,TGTGCCACCAGCCCTCGGGACGGCCGTTTGGGCAATGAGCAGTTCTTC,CATSPRDGRLGNEQFF
TRBV7-9,TRBJ2-3,-,-,TGTGCCAGCAGCTCCCCCACTGCGGTGGCACGAGATACGCAGTATTTT,CASSSPTAVARDTQYF
TRBV5-1,TRBJ2-5,-,-,TGCGCCAGCAGCTTGGGAAATGCGGGGTACGGAGAGACCCAGTACTTC,CASSLGNAGYGETQYF
TRBV18,TRBJ2-3,-,TRBD2,TGTGCCAGCTCGCAAAAACTAGCGGGAGTAAGCACAGATACGCAGTATTTT,CASSQKLAGVSTDTQYF
TRBV4-2,TRBJ2-1,few,-,TGTGCCAGCAGCCAAGTTTCAGGGTACTACAATGAGCAGTTCTTC,CASSQVSGYYNEQFF